The 23 T cell receptor beta chains below were found in one sample sequenced in a study of cytomegalovirus exposure and HLA in healthy donors. Both 60 Vbeta primers and 13 Jbeta primers went into the PCR. Measured with immunoSEQ multiplex PCR; TCRdb has only the in-frame clones, and not every one. The repertoire consists of some 170,000 clones, with around 80% occurring once and the leading ten covering roughly 7.5%. Sample: PBMCs. These receptors were obtained from a woman in her 30s in good health and CMV-seropositive.

This rearrangement joins TRBV28 to TRBJ1-6; D might be TRBD1 (5 bases). Trimming left V 2 bases short and J 5 bases short, with 13 bases between. Germline V CDR1 and CDR2: MDHEN, SYDVKM. CDR3 length equals 16 residues. CDR3 coding DNA: TGTGCCAGCAGTTTAAACCGACGGGGGGATAATTCACCCCTCCACTTT. Translation gives CASSLNRRGDNSPLHF.

This rearrangement joins TRBV27 to TRBJ1-2; 11 bases fit TRBD1. After removal of 4 bases from V and 7 bases from J, the junction contained 5 bases not matched to a gene. The CDR3 runs 14 residues. Germline V gene sequence: CDR1 MNHEY, CDR2 SMNVEV (reference sequence). Here the CDR3 DNA reads TGTGCCAGCAGTTATGCCGGGACAGGGGGTGGCTACACCTTC. It is translated as CASSYAGTGGGYTF.

This rearrangement joins TRBV11-2 to TRBJ1-1; D may be TRBD1 (6 bases). This CDR3 region has 15 residues. Germline CDR1 is SGHAT and CDR2 is FQNNGV. Trimming left V 4 bases short and J 1 base short, with 13 bases between. The CDR3 spells CASSWGGGQNTEAFF. DNA of the CDR3: TGTGCCAGCAGCTGGGGTGGGGGACAGAACACTGAAGCTTTCTTT.

J is TRBJ1-4 and V is TRBV2; D call uncertain. The CDR3 contains 14 residues. Germline lookup yields CDR1 SNHLY and CDR2 FYNNEI. Trimming left V 7 bases short and J 6 bases short, with 15 bases between. The CDR3 protein is CASTLDGVYEKLFF. The CDR3 coding sequence is TGTGCCAGCACCTTGGACGGGGTTTATGAAAAACTGTTTTTT.

The V gene is TRBV7-8, the J gene TRBJ1-4; 9 bases align to TRBD1. The trim removed 5 bases at V and 8 bases at J, leaving 12 bases unmatched. CDR3 size: 16 residues. The germline gives CDR1 SGHVS, CDR2 FQNEAQ. CDR3 amino acids: CASSLIWGQGGEKLFF. The CDR3 nucleotides read TGTGCCAGCAGCCTCATATGGGGACAGGGTGGAGAAAAACTGTTTTTT.

The chain is built from TRBV5-4 and TRBJ2-3, with 7 nucleotides matching TRBD2. Germline CDR1 reads SGHNT; CDR2 reads YYREEE (reference sequence). The V and J ends lost 0 bases and 2 bases, in that order; junction bases with no gene match: 6. This CDR3 spans 16 amino acids. The CDR3 DNA follows: TGTGCCAGCAGCTTGGGGCGCGGGGGTCCCACAGATACGCAGTATTTT. It translates to CASSLGRGGPTDTQYF.

This clone was observed a handful of times. The chain is built from TRBV5-1 and TRBJ2-7; the match to TRBD1 covers 8 bases. The CDR3 consists of 14 residues. The germline V gene has CDR1 SGHRS and CDR2 YFSETQ. V shed 0 bases and J 2 bases; nucleotides not matched to a gene: 1. CDR3 in amino acids: CASSLGRGPYEQYF. DNA of the CDR3: TGCGCCAGCAGCTTGGGCAGGGGGCCCTACGAGCAGTACTTC. Drawing the rest from reference TRBV5-1 and TRBJ2-7, the complete variable domain is KAGVTQTPRYLIKTRGQQVTLSCSPISGHRSVSWYQQTPGQGLQFLFEYFSETQRNKGNFPGRFSGRQFSNSRSEMNVSTLELGDSALYLCASSLGRGPYEQYFGPGTRLTVT.

Only a few counts were recorded for this clone. Distinct nucleotide sequences in the sample also encode this CDR3. The chain links TRBV20-1 to TRBJ1-1, with D tentatively TRBD1 (5 bases). Germline lookup yields CDR1 DFQATT and CDR2 SNEGSKA (reference sequence). Trimming pared 3 bases from V and 8 bases from J, leaving 10 bases between. This CDR3 is built from 11 residues. DNA for the CDR3: TGCAGTGCTAGGGGGCGGTCCGAAGCTTTCTTT. Its protein product is CSARGRSEAFF.

For the CDR3, the DNA is TGTGCCAGCAGCCAACTCCCAGGGAATTCGGAAGAAAAACTGTTTTTT. Translated, it gives CASSQLPGNSEEKLFF. The chain recombines TRBV14 with TRBJ1-4, with a tentative D call TRBD1 (5 bases). The V and J ends lost 2 bases and 8 bases respectively, with 18 bases between them. This CDR3 is 16 amino acids long. Germline V CDR1 and CDR2: SGHDN, FVKESK.

The chain is built from TRBV7-8 and TRBJ1-3, with 10 bases aligning to TRBD1. Trimming took 7 bases from V and 2 from J; bases not matched to a gene: 5. The CDR3 contains 15 residues. The V gene's germline CDR1 is SGHVS and CDR2 FQNEAQ. CDR3 in DNA: TGTGCCAGCATCCGGACAGGGGGAACTGGAAACACCATATATTTT. This encodes CASIRTGGTGNTIYF.

This clone appeared once. The chain has TRBV7-2 and TRBJ1-2; D uncertain. The CDR3 has 13 residues. CDR1 and CDR2 from the germline V gene are SGHTA and FQGNSA. V lost 5 bases and J 2 bases, leaving 9 bases between the germline ends. CDR3 loop: CASSAGRNYGYTF. CDR3 sequence (DNA): TGTGCCAGCAGCGCGGGGAGGAACTATGGCTACACCTTC.

On this clone itself: This sample includes further DNA sequences coding for the same CDR3. The chain has TRBV5-6 and TRBJ2-1; D might be TRBD2 (6 bases). Germline V lookup: CDR1 SGHDT, CDR2 YYEEEE. With 0 bases removed from V and 6 bases from J, the gap between germline ends came to 7 bases. The CDR3 is made up of 13 amino acids. The CDR3 spells CASSLGRGNEQFF. The CDR3 region has the DNA TGTGCCAGCAGCTTGGGGAGGGGCAATGAGCAGTTCTTC.

The chain is built from TRBV14 and TRBJ1-4; D uncertain. The CDR3 has 14 amino acids. Germline-derived CDR1 and CDR2 are SGHDN and FVKESK. Trimming pared 1 base from V and 14 bases from J, leaving 17 bases between. CDR3 coding DNA: TGTGCCAGCAGCCAAGTAGCGAGAGTGGGGAGCCTGTTTTTT. It codes for CASSQVARVGSLFF.

The chain recombines TRBV6-5 with TRBJ1-6, with 9 bases matching TRBD1. In germline, CDR1 is MNHEY, CDR2 SVGAGI. V gave up 8 bases and J gave up 9 bases; unmatched junction bases: 11. The CDR3 length is 15 residues. The CDR3 loop is CASRYHTGGSSPLHF. The CDR3 coding sequence is TGTGCCAGCCGATACCACACAGGGGGCAGTTCACCCCTCCACTTT.

This clone was observed once. The chain joins TRBV4-3 to TRBJ2-1; no reliable D call. V lost 0 bases and J 5 bases, leaving 8 bases between the germline ends. The CDR3 contains 14 residues. Per the germline V gene, CDR1 is LGHNA and CDR2 is YSLEER. Written as DNA, the CDR3 is TGCGCCAGCAGCCAAGAGGCCCCAGACAATGAGCAGTTCTTC. It specifies CASSQEAPDNEQFF.

This chain links TRBV11-3 with TRBJ2-2; D might be TRBD2 (6 bases). Germline values: CDR1 SGHNT, CDR2 YENEEA. The V end lost 6 bases, the J end lost 6 bases, and 14 bases lay between the germline ends. This CDR3 spans 14 amino acids. The CDR3 region has the DNA TGTGCCAGCAGTCTTCTAGCGAGTGCCGGGGAGCTGTTTTTT. Translating gives CASSLLASAGELFF.

The chain recombines TRBV7-8 with TRBJ1-4; 8 bases are shared with TRBD1. The germline gives CDR1 SGHVS, CDR2 FQNEAQ. This CDR3 region has 12 residues. J gave up 10 bases and V 5 bases, and 3 bases lay outside the gene matches. As DNA, the CDR3 is TGTGCCAGCAGCCCGACAGGGGCAAAACTGTTTTTT. Translation gives CASSPTGAKLFF. The variable domain in full, with the rest retrieved from reference TRBV7-8 and TRBJ1-4, is GAGVSQSPRYKVAKRGQDVALRCDPISGHVSLFWYQQALGQGPEFLTYFQNEAQLDKSGLPSDRFFAERPEGSVSTLKIQRTQQEDSAVYLCASSPTGAKLFFGSGTQLSVL.

CDR3 bases: TGTGCCAGCAGCTCCTTTGCCCCTGGGACTGCAAGGGAGCAGTTCTTC. Amino acid sequence: CASSSFAPGTAREQFF. V gene TRBV11-2 combines with J gene TRBJ2-1, with D possibly matching TRBD2 (6 bases). Trimming stripped 4 bases from V and 10 bases from J, with 23 bases between. The CDR3 runs 16 residues. Germline CDR1 SGHAT, CDR2 FQNNGV.

The V and J genes are TRBV7-8 and TRBJ1-2; 7 nucleotides match TRBD1. V was pared by 4 bases and J by 3 bases, with 2 bases of the junction left unmatched. This CDR3 is 13 amino acids long. Germline CDR1 and CDR2: SGHVS and FQNEAQ. The CDR3 is CASSSGQDYGYTF. The CDR3 coding sequence is TGTGCCAGCAGCTCCGGACAGGACTATGGCTACACCTTC.

In DNA, the CDR3 is TGTGCCAGCAGCCCAACGGACAGGGAAAAAAACATTCAGTACTTC. It is translated as CASSPTDREKNIQYF. J is TRBJ2-4 and V is TRBV28; 8 nucleotides match TRBD1. The CDR3 covers 15 residues. V gave up 6 bases and J gave up 4 bases; unmatched junction bases: 8. Germline V gene data show CDR1 as MDHEN and CDR2 as SYDVKM.

This clone was found a few times. The chain combines TRBV6-1 with TRBJ1-2; D may be TRBD1 (5 bases). Between the trimmed V and J ends, which lost 7 bases and 7 bases, there was a span of 19 bases. The CDR3 covers 14 residues. The V gene's germline CDR1 is MNHNS and CDR2 SASEGT. CDR3 DNA sequence: TGTGCCAGCAAGAGAACACCTGGAGGGACTGGCTACACCTTC. This translates into CASKRTPGGTGYTF.

The chain carries TRBV6-5 and TRBJ1-1; D is perhaps TRBD1 (6 bases). Germline V gives CDR1 MNHEY, CDR2 SVGAGI. The V end was cut by 2 bases, the J end by 0 bases, with 7 bases between. CDR3 length: 14 amino acids. CDR3 in amino acids: CASSYKGVNTEAFF. CDR3 DNA: TGTGCCAGCAGTTACAAGGGGGTGAACACTGAAGCTTTCTTT.

On this clone itself: One junction end disagrees with the germline gene, perhaps due to a read error. The chain links TRBV7-9 to TRBJ1-2; D remains ambiguous. Germline lookup yields CDR1 SEHNR and CDR2 FQNEAQ (reference sequence). The CDR3 has 12 amino acids. The CDR3 bases are TGTTCCAGCAGCACGAACATGAGGGGCTACACCTTC. As protein: CSSSTNMRGYTF.